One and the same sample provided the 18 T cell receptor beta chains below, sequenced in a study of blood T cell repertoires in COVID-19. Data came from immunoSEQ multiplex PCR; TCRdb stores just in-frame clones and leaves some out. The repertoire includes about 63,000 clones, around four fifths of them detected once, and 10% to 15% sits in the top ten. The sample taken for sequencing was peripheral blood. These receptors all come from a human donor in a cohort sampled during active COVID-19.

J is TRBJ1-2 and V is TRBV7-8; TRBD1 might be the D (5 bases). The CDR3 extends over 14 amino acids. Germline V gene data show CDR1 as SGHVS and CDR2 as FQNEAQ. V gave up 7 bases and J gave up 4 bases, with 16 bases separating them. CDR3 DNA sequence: TGTGCCAGCAACGTTATTTCAGGGTCCTATGGCTACACCTTC. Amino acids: CASNVISGSYGYTF. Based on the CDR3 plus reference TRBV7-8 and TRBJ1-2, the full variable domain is GAGVSQSPRYKVAKRGQDVALRCDPISGHVSLFWYQQALGQGPEFLTYFQNEAQLDKSGLPSDRFFAERPEGSVSTLKIQRTQQEDSAVYLCASNVISGSYGYTFGSGTRLTVV.

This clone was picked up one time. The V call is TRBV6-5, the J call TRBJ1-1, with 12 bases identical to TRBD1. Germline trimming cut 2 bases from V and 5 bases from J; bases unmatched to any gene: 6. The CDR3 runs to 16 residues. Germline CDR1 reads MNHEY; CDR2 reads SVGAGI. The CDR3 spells CASSYGTGGAGTEAFF. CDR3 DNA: TGTGCCAGCAGTTACGGGACAGGGGGCGCCGGAACTGAAGCTTTCTTT.

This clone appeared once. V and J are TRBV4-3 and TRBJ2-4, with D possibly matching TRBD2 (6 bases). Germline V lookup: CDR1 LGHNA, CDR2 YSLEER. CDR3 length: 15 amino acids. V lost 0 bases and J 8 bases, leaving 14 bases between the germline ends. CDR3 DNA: TGCGCCAGCAGCCAAGATCACCGGAGGGAAGACATTCAGTACTTC. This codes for CASSQDHRREDIQYF.

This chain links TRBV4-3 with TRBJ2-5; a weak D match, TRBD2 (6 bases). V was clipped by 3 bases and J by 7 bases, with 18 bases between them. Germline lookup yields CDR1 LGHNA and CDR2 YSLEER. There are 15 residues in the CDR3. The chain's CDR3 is CASSQSSRGLVTQYF. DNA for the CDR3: TGCGCCAGCAGCCAGTCCTCTCGGGGGTTAGTGACCCAGTACTTC.

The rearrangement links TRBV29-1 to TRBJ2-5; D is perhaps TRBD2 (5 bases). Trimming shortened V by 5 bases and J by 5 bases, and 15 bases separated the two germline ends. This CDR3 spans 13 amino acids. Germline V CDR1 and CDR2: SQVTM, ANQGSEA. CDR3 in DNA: TGCAGCGTTACAGAAGGCGGGCGTGAGACCCAGTACTTC. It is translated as CSVTEGGRETQYF.

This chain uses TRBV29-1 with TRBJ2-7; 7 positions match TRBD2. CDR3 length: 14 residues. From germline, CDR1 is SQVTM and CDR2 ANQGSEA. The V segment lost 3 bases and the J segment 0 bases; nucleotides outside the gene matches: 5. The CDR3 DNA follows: TGCAGCGTTGATGAGCGGGGTGGCTCCTACGAGCAGTACTTC. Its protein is CSVDERGGSYEQYF.

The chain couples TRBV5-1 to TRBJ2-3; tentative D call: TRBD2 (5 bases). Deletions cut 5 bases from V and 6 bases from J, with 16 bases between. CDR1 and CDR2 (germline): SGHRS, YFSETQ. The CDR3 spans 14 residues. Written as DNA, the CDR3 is TGCGCCAGCAGAAAGGCCTCCCCGGGGGATACGCAGTATTTT. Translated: CASRKASPGDTQYF.

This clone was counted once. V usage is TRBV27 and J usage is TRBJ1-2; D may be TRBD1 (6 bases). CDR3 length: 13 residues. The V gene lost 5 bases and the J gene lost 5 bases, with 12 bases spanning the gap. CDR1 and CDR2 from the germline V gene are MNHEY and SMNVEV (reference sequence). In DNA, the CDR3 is TGTGCCAGCAGTCAGGGGCAGTGGTATGGCTACACCTTC. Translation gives CASSQGQWYGYTF.

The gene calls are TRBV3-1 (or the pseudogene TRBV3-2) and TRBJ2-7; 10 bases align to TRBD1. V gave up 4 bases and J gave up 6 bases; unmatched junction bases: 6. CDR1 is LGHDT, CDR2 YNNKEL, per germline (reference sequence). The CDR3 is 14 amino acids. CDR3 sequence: CASSRTGTGAEQYF. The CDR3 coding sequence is TGTGCCAGCAGCCGTACCGGGACAGGGGCCGAGCAGTACTTC.

The CDR3 sequence is CASSYPGLAGFTDTQYF. Written as DNA, the CDR3 is TGTGCCAGCAGTTACCCCGGACTAGCGGGGTTCACAGATACGCAGTATTTT. The chain has TRBV6-2 or TRBV6-3 and TRBJ2-3; 12 nucleotides align to TRBD2. Looked up from germline, CDR1 is MNHEY and CDR2 is SVGEGT. Unmatched junction bases numbered 5, after V lost 2 bases and J lost 2 bases. The CDR3 sequence is 17 residues long.

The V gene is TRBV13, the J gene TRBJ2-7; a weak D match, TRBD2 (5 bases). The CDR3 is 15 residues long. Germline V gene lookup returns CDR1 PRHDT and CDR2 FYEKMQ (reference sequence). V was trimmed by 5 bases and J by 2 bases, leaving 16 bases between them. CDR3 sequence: CASSARPGSAYEQYF. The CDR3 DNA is TGTGCCAGCAGCGCAAGACCGGGGTCGGCCTACGAGCAGTACTTC.

CDR3 loop: CASSLAGPGVGNEQFF. The CDR3 DNA follows: TGTGCCAGCAGCTTAGCGGGACCAGGGGTGGGCAATGAGCAGTTCTTC. V gene TRBV11-2 combines with J gene TRBJ2-1; tentative D call: TRBD1 (6 bases). CDR3 size: 16 residues. Germline CDR1 is SGHAT and CDR2 is FQNNGV. The V end lost 1 base, the J end lost 6 bases, and 16 bases lay between the germline ends.

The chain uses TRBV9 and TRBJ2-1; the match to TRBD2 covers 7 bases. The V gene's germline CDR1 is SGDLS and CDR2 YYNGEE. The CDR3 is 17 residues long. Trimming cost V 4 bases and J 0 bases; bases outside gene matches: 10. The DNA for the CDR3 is TGTGCCAGCAGCCCCCACCCAGCGGGGAGCTCCTACAATGAGCAGTTCTTC. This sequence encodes CASSPHPAGSSYNEQFF.

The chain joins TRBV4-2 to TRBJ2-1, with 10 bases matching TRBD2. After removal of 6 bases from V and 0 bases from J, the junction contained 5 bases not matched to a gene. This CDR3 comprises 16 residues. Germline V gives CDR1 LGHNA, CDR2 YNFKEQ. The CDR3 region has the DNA TGTGCCAGCAGACCGTCTAGCGGGAGCTCCTACAATGAGCAGTTCTTC. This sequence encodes CASRPSSGSSYNEQFF.

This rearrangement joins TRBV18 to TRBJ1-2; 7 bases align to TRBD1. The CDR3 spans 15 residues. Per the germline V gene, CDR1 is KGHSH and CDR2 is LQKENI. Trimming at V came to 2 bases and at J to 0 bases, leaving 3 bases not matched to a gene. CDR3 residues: CASSPGTVPNYGYTF. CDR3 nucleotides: TGTGCCAGCTCACCAGGGACAGTTCCTAACTATGGCTACACCTTC. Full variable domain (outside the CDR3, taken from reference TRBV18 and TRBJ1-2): NAGVMQNPRHLVRRRGQEARLRCSPMKGHSHVYWYRQLPEEGLKFMVYLQKENIIDESGMPKERFSAEFPKEGPSILRIQQVVRGDSAAYFCASSPGTVPNYGYTFGSGTRLTVV.

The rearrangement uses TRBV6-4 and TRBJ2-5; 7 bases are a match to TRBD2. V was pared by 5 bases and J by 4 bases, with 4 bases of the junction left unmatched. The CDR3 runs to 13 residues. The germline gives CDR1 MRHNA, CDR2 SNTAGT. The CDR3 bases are TGTGCCAGCAGTCTATGGGGGGGAGAGACCCAGTACTTC. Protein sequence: CASSLWGGETQYF.

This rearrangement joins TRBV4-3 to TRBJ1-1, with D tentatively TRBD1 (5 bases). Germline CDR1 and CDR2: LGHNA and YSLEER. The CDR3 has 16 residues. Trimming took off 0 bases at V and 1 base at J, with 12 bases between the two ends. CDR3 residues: CASSQDVIGGNTEAFF. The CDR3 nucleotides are TGCGCCAGCAGCCAAGATGTCATCGGGGGGAACACTGAAGCTTTCTTT.

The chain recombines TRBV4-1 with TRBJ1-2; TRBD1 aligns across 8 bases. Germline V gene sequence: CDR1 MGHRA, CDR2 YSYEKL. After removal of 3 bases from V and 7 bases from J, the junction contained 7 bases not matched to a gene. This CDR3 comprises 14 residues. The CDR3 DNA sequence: TGCGCCAGCAGCCACACAACCGGGACAGGTGGCTACACCTTC. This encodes CASSHTTGTGGYTF.